These 18 T cell receptor beta chains share one sample of origin, sequenced in a study of blood T cell repertoires in COVID-19. TCRdb keeps only in-frame clones here, not all; method: immunoSEQ multiplex PCR. The sample holds 70,000 or so clones, 60% to 85% seen once. Sequenced sample: peripheral blood. The receptors shown here come from a human donor in a cohort sampled during active COVID-19.

The chain carries TRBV11-3 and TRBJ1-2, with D tentatively TRBD1 (6 bases). V lost 1 base to trimming and J lost 1 base, with 22 bases between them. The CDR3 is made up of 19 amino acids. Germline V gene data show CDR1 as SGHNT and CDR2 as YENEEA. Here the CDR3 reads CASSLVFWVAGEYNYGYTF. As DNA, the CDR3 is TGTGCCAGCAGCTTAGTCTTCTGGGTGGCAGGGGAATATAACTATGGCTACACCTTC.

The chain combines TRBV2 with TRBJ2-4; 7 nucleotides agree with TRBD1. The trim removed 2 bases at V and 3 bases at J, leaving 4 bases unmatched. In germline, CDR1 is SNHLY, CDR2 FYNNEI. The CDR3 consists of 15 residues. Written as DNA, the CDR3 is TGTGCCAGCAGTGAAAAGGGGGCCGGCAAAAACATTCAGTACTTC. Protein sequence: CASSEKGAGKNIQYF. Full variable domain (rest looked up from reference TRBV2 and TRBJ2-4): EPEVTQTPSHQVTQMGQEVILRCVPISNHLYFYWYRQILGQKVEFLVSFYNNEISEKSEIFDDQFSVERPDGSNFTLKIRSTKLEDSAMYFCASSEKGAGKNIQYFGAGTRLSVL.

The V call is TRBV7-8, the J call TRBJ2-3; maybe TRBD2 (6 bases). CDR1 is SGHVS, CDR2 FQNEAQ, per germline. V lost 1 base to trimming and J lost 4 bases, with 9 bases between them. The CDR3 is made up of 14 amino acids. The CDR3 here is CASSLVTGADTQYF. The CDR3 DNA is TGTGCCAGCAGCTTAGTAACGGGGGCAGATACGCAGTATTTT. Full variable domain (rest looked up from reference TRBV7-8 and TRBJ2-3): GAGVSQSPRYKVAKRGQDVALRCDPISGHVSLFWYQQALGQGPEFLTYFQNEAQLDKSGLPSDRFFAERPEGSVSTLKIQRTQQEDSAVYLCASSLVTGADTQYFGPGTRLTVL.

This chain joins TRBV5-4 and TRBJ2-1; the match to TRBD1 covers 8 bases. The V and J ends lost 0 bases and 3 bases, in that order; junction bases with no gene match: 5. The CDR3 is 16 amino acids. Germline loops: CDR1 SGHNT, CDR2 YYREEE (reference sequence). CDR3 loop: CASSLDAGGRYNEQFF. DNA of the CDR3: TGTGCCAGCAGCTTGGATGCAGGGGGCCGCTACAATGAGCAGTTCTTC. Drawing the rest from reference TRBV5-4 and TRBJ2-1, the complete variable domain is ETGVTQSPTHLIKTRGQQVTLRCSSQSGHNTVSWYQQALGQGPQFIFQYYREEENGRGNFPPRFSGLQFPNYSSELNVNALELDDSALYLCASSLDAGGRYNEQFFGPGTRLTVL.

V usage is TRBV28 and J usage is TRBJ1-6; 7 nucleotides line up with TRBD1. Trimming at V came to 5 bases and at J to 4 bases, leaving 8 bases not matched to a gene. Looked up from germline, CDR1 is MDHEN and CDR2 is SYDVKM. The CDR3 totals 16 residues. CDR3 DNA: TGTGCCAGCAGTCCGATCCCCAGGGGGTATAATTCACCCCTCCACTTT. This encodes CASSPIPRGYNSPLHF.

This chain uses TRBV5-1 with TRBJ2-1, with TRBD2 identical over 15 bases. The CDR3 consists of 16 residues. The germline V gene encodes CDR1 SGHRS and CDR2 YFSETQ. The junction had 6 bases not matched to a gene; V was cut back by 4 bases and J by 7 bases. This chain's CDR3 is CASSRTGTSGRNEQFF. CDR3 DNA sequence: TGCGCCAGCAGCCGAACCGGGACTAGCGGGAGGAATGAGCAGTTCTTC.

This chain joins TRBV7-2 and TRBJ2-3, with 11 bases identical to TRBD1. V lost 3 bases and J lost 3; bases outside the gene matches: 5. Germline values: CDR1 SGHTA, CDR2 FQGNSA. The CDR3 runs 16 residues. The DNA for the CDR3 is TGTGCCAGCAGCTTCCAAGGACAGGGGGCTACAGATACGCAGTATTTT. The encoded protein is CASSFQGQGATDTQYF.

The chain combines TRBV5-1 with TRBJ2-7; 8 bases align to TRBD2. The CDR3 has 15 residues. From germline, CDR1 is SGHRS and CDR2 YFSETQ. Trimming at V came to 4 bases and at J to 5 bases, leaving 11 bases not matched to a gene. This CDR3 reads CASSPSSSGSHEQYF. DNA for the CDR3: TGCGCCAGCAGCCCGTCATCTAGCGGGTCGCACGAGCAGTACTTC.

This clone has more than one count but fewer than ten. The genes are TRBV24-1 and TRBJ2-3; TRBD2 aligns across 7 bases. CDR3 size: 15 residues. Germline V lookup: CDR1 KGHDR, CDR2 SFDVKD. J gave up 0 bases and V 6 bases, and 5 bases lay outside the gene matches. CDR3: CATSSTSSSTDTQYF. The CDR3 bases are TGTGCCACCAGTTCGACTAGCTCGAGCACAGATACGCAGTATTTT.

The genes are TRBV5-1 and TRBJ2-7, with 7 bases fitting TRBD2. Germline-derived CDR1 and CDR2 are SGHRS and YFSETQ. This CDR3 comprises 15 residues. The junction had 3 bases not matched to a gene; V was cut back by 0 bases and J by 0 bases. CDR3 residues: CASSLGWGGSYEQYF. CDR3 DNA sequence: TGCGCCAGCAGCTTGGGCTGGGGGGGCTCCTACGAGCAGTACTTC.

The chain employs TRBV15 and TRBJ1-4, with D possibly matching TRBD1 (6 bases). The CDR3 has 16 residues. Between the trimmed V and J ends, which lost 0 bases and 4 bases, there was a span of 12 bases. CDR1 is LNHNV and CDR2 is YYDKDF in the germline V gene (reference sequence). The CDR3 DNA reads as TGTGCCACCAGCAGAGATCAGGGCAGGGGTAATGAAAAACTGTTTTTT. Its protein product is CATSRDQGRGNEKLFF.

The V gene is TRBV2, the J gene TRBJ2-2; a weak D match, TRBD2 (5 bases). Germline V gives CDR1 SNHLY, CDR2 FYNNEI. This CDR3 region has 13 residues. V lost 8 bases to trimming and J lost 4 bases, with 11 bases between them. The CDR3 loop is CASGVEATGELFF. CDR3 in DNA: TGTGCCAGCGGGGTGGAGGCCACCGGGGAGCTGTTTTTT.

The gene calls are TRBV7-8 and TRBJ2-7, with TRBD1 matching 11 bases. Germline V CDR1 and CDR2: SGHVS, FQNEAQ. V gave up 5 bases and J gave up 4 bases; unmatched junction bases: 10. The CDR3 covers 16 residues. This chain's CDR3 is CASSPPGTGGAYEQYF. In nucleotides, the CDR3 is TGTGCCAGCAGCCCTCCCGGGACAGGGGGTGCATACGAGCAGTACTTC.

This clone has only a few counts. The chain carries TRBV28 and TRBJ1-6; D gene uncertain. Trimming cost V 7 bases and J 7 bases, with 11 bases left between them. The CDR3 is 13 residues long. Germline lookup yields CDR1 MDHEN and CDR2 SYDVKM. The CDR3 loop is CASIRSRNSPLHF. The CDR3 nucleotides are TGTGCCAGCATTAGAAGCCGGAATTCACCCCTCCACTTT.

This sequence joins TRBV14 and TRBJ2-4, with D possibly matching TRBD1 (6 bases). The V end was cut by 1 base, the J end by 1 base, with 14 bases between. The CDR3 loop spans 17 amino acids. Germline V gene lookup returns CDR1 SGHDN and CDR2 FVKESK. This CDR3 reads CASSQVQGSRAKNIQYF. Written as DNA, the CDR3 is TGTGCCAGCAGCCAAGTCCAGGGGTCGCGGGCCAAAAACATTCAGTACTTC.

V and J are TRBV7-6 and TRBJ1-1, with a tentative D call TRBD1 (6 bases). The CDR3 extends over 15 amino acids. Germline V gene lookup returns CDR1 SGHVS and CDR2 FNYEAQ. V gave up 5 bases and J gave up 5 bases, with 18 bases separating them. The CDR3 coding sequence is TGTGCCAGCAGCACCGCCTCGGGGGGGCGGACTGAAGCTTTCTTT. Translated, it gives CASSTASGGRTEAFF.

The genes are TRBV5-6 and TRBJ1-2; D not resolved. This CDR3 has 14 residues. The germline V gene has CDR1 SGHDT and CDR2 YYEEEE. V lost 7 bases to trimming and J lost 7 bases, with 20 bases between them. CDR3 sequence (DNA): TGTGCCAGCCTCCTCGGAGCCGTCGAGGGTGGCTACACCTTC. Its protein is CASLLGAVEGGYTF.

The chain combines TRBV6-6 with TRBJ2-6; TRBD1 agrees at 10 bases. Losses at the gene ends were 2 bases for V and 2 bases for J; bases not matched to a gene: 0. Looked up from germline, CDR1 is MNHNY and CDR2 is SVGAGI (reference sequence). There are 16 residues in the CDR3. CDR3: CASSYGTGAGANVLTF. CDR3 nucleotide sequence: TGTGCCAGCAGTTACGGGACAGGGGCTGGGGCCAACGTCCTGACTTTC.